This TCR beta chain was captured by sequencing in a study of T cells in Graves' hyperthyroidism and ophthalmopathy (dated by TCRdb to the late 2010s). Describing the broader study: Peripheral blood samples were taken at initial diagnosis, before any treatment was given. The study also compared thyroid tissue and blood T-cell repertoires from a handful of Graves' hyperthyroidism patients. The paper describes TCR Vbeta CDR3 sequencing of around 140 peripheral blood samples, made up of roughly 40 ophthalmopathy patients, around 73 hyperthyroidism patients and 17 progressor patients. Prospective prediction of ophthalmopathy was tested in an independent validation cohort of 18 to 20 hyperthyroidism patients and some 17 patients who later progressed to ophthalmopathy. A discovery cohort of fewer than 110 patients, 43 with Graves' ophthalmopathy and under 60 with stable Graves' hyperthyroidism, was used to find distinguishing TCR V-J signatures. The roughly 100 discovery patients were randomly split 7:3 into training and test sets. After sampling, hyperthyroidism patients received methimazole starting at 30 mg daily, and ophthalmopathy patients received high-dose intravenous methylprednisolone. Overall study outcomes, separate from this receptor: In validation, progression to ophthalmopathy was predicted by the model with approximately 67% sensitivity and under 85% specificity, a median of around 6.5 months before onset. Most expanded thyroid clonotypes (frequency above 0.001) were also detected in blood, suggesting blood repertoires may reflect thyroid immune responses. No statistical method was used to set the sample size in advance, and investigators knew the group allocation. A 13 V-J signature model separated ophthalmopathy from stable hyperthyroidism, with roughly 88% sensitivity and approximately 81% specificity in cross-validation and 80%/75% in testing.

A note on this clonotype: The antigen it binds to is not known. No per-base quality is available; no much larger clone lies one base away.

V is pared back by 1 base and J by 2 bases, with 8 bases lying between the germline termini. CDR1 SNHLY and CDR2 FYNNEI were looked up in the germline V gene. Including the terminal cysteine and phenylalanine, the CDR3 comprises 14 residues. The DNA shown is the 42-base CDR3, in frame from base 1. Moderately to severely active disease, a Clinical Activity Score of at least 3, a NOSPECS grade of at least 4, and a duration under 3 months were present in ophthalmopathy patients. Any patient with an uncontrolled infection, another autoimmune disease, pregnancy or lactation was excluded. Diagnoses relied on clinical symptoms, serum thyroxine and TRAb, thyroid ultrasound and orbital computed tomography. PBMCs were separated from 8 to 10 ml of fresh peripheral blood using Ficoll-Paque density gradient centrifugation. Total RNA was extracted using Trizol reagent, and RNA quality was assessed on an Agilent 2100 Bioanalyzer.

The TCR beta CDR3 regions were amplified from the RNA transcripts. The first round of RT-PCR for the TCR CDR3 was performed with the HTBI primer set and the Qiagen OneStep RT-PCR kit. Libraries were constructed in a second round of multiplex PCR, after which size selection and purification were carried out. Paired-end sequencing of the libraries was performed with 100 bp reads on an Illumina HiSeq2000. In the source study's methods: Raw data were processed with SOAPnuke, discarding reads with adapters, uncalled bases, mean Phred below 15, or no exact constant-primer or identifier match. High-quality paired reads were merged with COPE v1.2.5, and unique nucleotide sequences were defined as clonotypes. MiTCR v1.1 was used to align clonotypes to the IMGT TRBV, TRBD and TRBJ reference segments. Only V-J combinations with frequency above 0.0001, covering about 99% of repertoires, were analysed. The TCS score was defined as the ratio of F50 (clonal expansion) to E x V (chaos), calculated using BLOSUM62-based TCRdist between CDR3 peptides within each V-J. Welch's t-statistics and random forest reduced 500 to 550 V-J features to under 15, which were used in a naive Bayes classifier (R e1071). Starting from the raw public reads, TCRdb applied fastp trimming at Q25, assembled clones with MiXCR and retained in-frame beta chains. CDR3 protein duplicates are merged, each entry listing the most common genes and DNA. The V and J calls here are based on TCRdb, not the publication. The sample profile shows 500,000 to 550,000 distinct CDR3 sequences; 15% to 20% of them were found once. The ten largest clones represent approximately 50% of the sample.

Input material: blood. The sequence links TRBV2 to TRBJ2-5, with the D gene call left open. The TCR originated in a man between 35 and 55 years old with Graves' ophthalmopathy. In nucleotide form, the sequence is TGTGCCAGCAGTGAAGTAGTAGCACAAGAGACCCAGTACTTC. This sequence encodes CASSEVVAQETQYF.